The 3 T cell receptor beta chains below come from one sample, sequenced in a study of cytomegalovirus exposure and HLA in healthy donors. The PCR employed 60 Vbeta primers together with 13 Jbeta primers. Clones were read by immunoSEQ multiplex PCR, and TCRdb kept only the in-frame ones, dropping some. The table lists under 200,000 clones, roughly 84% of them singletons, with roughly 0.38% in the top ten. The sample taken for sequencing was PBMCs. The origin of the receptors is a boy between 2 and 15 years old in good health and CMV-seronegative.

Worth noting for this clone: One junction end disagrees with the germline gene, perhaps due to a read error. The chain employs TRBV29-1 and TRBJ1-2; 7 positions match TRBD1. Germline-derived CDR1 and CDR2 are SQVTM and ANQGSEA. The CDR3 runs 15 residues. CDR3 in DNA: TGCAGCGCTGAAGATTGGGGACAGTGGAGTTATGGCTACACCTTC. This sequence encodes CSAEDWGQWSYGYTF.

V usage is TRBV11-2 and J usage is TRBJ2-3, with D possibly being TRBD2 (5 bases). The V gene's germline CDR1 is SGHAT and CDR2 FQNNGV. The CDR3 sequence is 13 residues long. V lost 3 bases to trimming and J lost 1 base, with 5 bases between them. This CDR3 reads CASSFGGTDTQYF. CDR3 DNA sequence: TGTGCCAGCAGCTTCGGGGGCACAGATACGCAGTATTTT.

The chain links TRBV28 to TRBJ2-7; D possibly corresponds to TRBD1 (6 bases). Germline lookup yields CDR1 MDHEN and CDR2 SYDVKM. This CDR3 is 15 amino acids long. The ends were cut back, 5 bases at V and 3 bases at J, with 17 bases in the middle. The CDR3 loop is CASSHGQPNLYEQYF. CDR3 sequence (DNA): TGTGCCAGCAGTCACGGACAGCCCAACCTCTACGAGCAGTACTTC.